Listed here is a single T cell receptor beta chain. What it recognizes is unknown. TCRdb keeps only in-frame clones here, not all; method: immunoSEQ multiplex PCR. This table holds 110,000 or so clones, 75% to 90% found once. The data stem from a study of T cell responses to AZD1222 COVID-19 vaccine. Findings of the study overall: Close to half of spike-specific TCRs reportedly recognize unmutated variant regions.

The receptor's source is an adult in good health. This sample comprised peripheral blood, obtained on day 0 of AZD1222 vaccination.

The CDR3 region has the DNA TGTGCCAGCAGCTTAGCCCGGAAGAACTATGGCTACACCTTC. Protein sequence: CASSLARKNYGYTF. The chain combines TRBV7-2 with TRBJ1-2; D not resolved. There are 14 residues in the CDR3. V was clipped by 0 bases and J by 2 bases, with 7 bases between them. Germline loops: CDR1 SGHTA, CDR2 FQGNSA. The whole variable domain, remainder taken from reference TRBV7-2 and TRBJ1-2, is GAGVSQSPSNKVTEKGKDVELRCDPISGHTALYWYRQSLGQGLEFLIYFQGNSAPDKSGLPSDRFSAERTGGSVSTLTIQRTQQEDSAVYLCASSLARKNYGYTFGSGTRLTVV.